This entry lists 3 T cell receptor beta chains sequenced from one sample in a study of T-cell reconstitution after alpha-beta-depleted transplantation in children. The TCRbeta library incorporated unique molecular identifiers. In TCRdb, the PCR reads were re-called with MiXCR into one record per CDR3 protein. This table has roughly 160,000 distinct CDR3 sequences, 11% appearing once. Here the sequenced sample was PBMCs, taken before TCRalphabeta/CD19-depleted stem cell transplant. All receptors come from a boy aged 2 to 9 with acute myeloid leukemia, due to receive a stem cell transplant.

This clonotype has a count of ten or more. The chain couples TRBV20-1 to TRBJ1-1; 8 nucleotides match TRBD1. CDR3 length equals 13 residues. V was pared by 0 bases and J by 5 bases, with 2 bases of the junction left unmatched. Germline loops: CDR1 DFQATT, CDR2 SNEGSKA (reference sequence). The CDR3 sequence is CSAREYRGTEAFF. Written as DNA, the CDR3 is TGCAGTGCTAGAGAGTACAGGGGGACTGAAGCTTTCTTT.

This clonotype has ten or more counts. The chain is built from TRBV20-1 and TRBJ2-1; 14 bases line up with TRBD2. Germline CDR1 reads DFQATT; CDR2 reads SNEGSKA (reference sequence). This CDR3 has 14 amino acids. V shed 5 bases and J 9 bases; nucleotides not matched to a gene: 6. CDR3 amino acids: CSAVRLAGGLEQFF. The CDR3 DNA reads TGCAGTGCTGTCCGACTAGCGGGGGGGCTTGAGCAGTTCTTC.

There are a few counts of this clonotype. The V call is TRBV4-2, the J call TRBJ2-1; 9 bases map to TRBD2. V shed 4 bases and J 7 bases; nucleotides not matched to a gene: 20. Germline CDR1 and CDR2: LGHNA and YNFKEQ. CDR3 length: 19 residues. The CDR3 loop is CASSPRQGSGRGDFNEQFF. In nucleotides, the CDR3 is TGTGCCAGCAGCCCCCGCCAAGGTAGCGGGAGAGGGGATTTTAATGAGCAGTTCTTC.